This TCR beta chain was recovered during a study of Graves' ophthalmopathy and Graves' hyperthyroidism. Whole-study results and caveats: Among thyroid clonotypes expanded above 0.001 frequency, most also appeared in blood. As the model predicted ophthalmopathy progression, it achieved a sensitivity of 70.59% and a specificity of around 72%.

The V gene end was trimmed by 3 bases and the J gene end by 6 bases; junction bases not matched to a gene: 7. CDR1 and CDR2 (germline): LGHNA, YSLEER. This CDR3 has 14 amino acids. The TCR beta CDR3 regions underwent amplification from RNA transcripts. In the first round, RT-PCR was carried out with HTBI primers, and a multiplex PCR formed the second round. In TCRdb, the multiplex PCR reads were re-called with MiXCR into one record per CDR3 protein. The sample holds approximately 1.2 million distinct CDR3 sequences, roughly two fifths seen once. This clonotype was found a few times. Its target is unknown.

V gene TRBV4-3 combines with J gene TRBJ1-1, with 7 nucleotides matching TRBD1. The source of this sequence is an adult man with Graves' hyperthyroidism. The sequencing sample was made of peripheral blood or thyroid tissue (not recorded which). CDR3 amino acids: CASSHYRGRAEAFF. The CDR3 DNA is TGCGCCAGCAGCCACTACAGGGGTCGCGCTGAAGCTTTCTTT.